This T cell receptor beta chain was retrieved from a study of T cells expressing NK-cell markers. At the level of the study: Sorted CD3+CD56+NKG2C+, CD3+CD56+NKG2C- and CD3+CD56-NKG2C+ T cells supplied TCR beta repertoires.

For this clonotype: The antigen remains undetermined.

Germline CDR1 reads SGHAT; CDR2 reads FQNNGV. The CDR3 is 15 amino acids. Study-wide points: In roughly 6 donors, dominant CD3+CD56+NKG2C+ clones formed roughly 1.0-7.5% of CD8+ cells.

After re-calling the 5' RACE reads, TCRdb lists one entry per CDR3 protein, DNA absent. Found here are roughly 180,000 distinct CDR3 sequences; the top ten clones hold less than 20%. The sequencing sample was made of blood T cells: a sorted CD56 or NKG2C T cell subset, CD4+ or CD8+ T cells, or bulk PBMC T cells (not recorded which). The receptor was derived from a woman aged 18 to 69 in good health. The rearrangement links TRBV11-2 to TRBJ1-2; TCRdb's D call of TRBD1 is untestable without DNA. The CDR3 region is CASSLVPGGSYGYTF.